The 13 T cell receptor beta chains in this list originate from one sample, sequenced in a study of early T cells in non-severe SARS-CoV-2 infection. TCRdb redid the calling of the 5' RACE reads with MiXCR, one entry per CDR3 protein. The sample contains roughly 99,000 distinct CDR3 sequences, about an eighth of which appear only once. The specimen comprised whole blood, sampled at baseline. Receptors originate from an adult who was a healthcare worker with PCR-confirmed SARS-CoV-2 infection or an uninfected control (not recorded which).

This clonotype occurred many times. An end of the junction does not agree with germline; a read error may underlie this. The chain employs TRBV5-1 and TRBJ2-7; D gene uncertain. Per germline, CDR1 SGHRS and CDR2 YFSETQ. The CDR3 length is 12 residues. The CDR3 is CASTLIHYEQYF. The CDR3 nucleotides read TGCGCCAGCACCTTGATTCACTACGAGCAGTACTTC.

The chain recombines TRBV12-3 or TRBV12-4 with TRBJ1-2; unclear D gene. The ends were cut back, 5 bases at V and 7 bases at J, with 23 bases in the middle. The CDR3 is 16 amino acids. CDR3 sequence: CASSPGGSQVTAGYTF. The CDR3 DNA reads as TGTGCCAGCAGTCCCGGAGGCTCCCAGGTAACGGCTGGCTACACCTTC.

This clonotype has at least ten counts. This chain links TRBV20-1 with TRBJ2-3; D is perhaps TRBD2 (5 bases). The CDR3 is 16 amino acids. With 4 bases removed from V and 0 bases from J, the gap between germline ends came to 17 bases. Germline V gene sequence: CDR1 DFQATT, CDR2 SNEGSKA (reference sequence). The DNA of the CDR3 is TGCAGTGCTACCGGTTGGCCCTCGGGGAGCACAGATACGCAGTATTTT. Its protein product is CSATGWPSGSTDTQYF.

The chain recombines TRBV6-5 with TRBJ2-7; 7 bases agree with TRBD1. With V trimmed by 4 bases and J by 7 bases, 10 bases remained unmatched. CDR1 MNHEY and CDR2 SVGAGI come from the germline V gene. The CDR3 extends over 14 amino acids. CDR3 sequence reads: CASSSSTGSWEQYF. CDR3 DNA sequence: TGTGCCAGCAGTTCCTCGACAGGGTCTTGGGAGCAGTACTTC.

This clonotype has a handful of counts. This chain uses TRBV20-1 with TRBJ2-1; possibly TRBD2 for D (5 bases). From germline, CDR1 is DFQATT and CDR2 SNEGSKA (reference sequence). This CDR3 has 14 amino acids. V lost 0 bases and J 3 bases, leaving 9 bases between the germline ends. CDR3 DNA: TGCAGTGCTAGAGAGTTTCGGGGCTACAATGAGCAGTTCTTC. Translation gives CSAREFRGYNEQFF.

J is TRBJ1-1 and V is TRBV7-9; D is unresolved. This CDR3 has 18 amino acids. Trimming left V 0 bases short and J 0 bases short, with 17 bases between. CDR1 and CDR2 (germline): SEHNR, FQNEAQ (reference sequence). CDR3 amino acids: CASSLARGNRRVNTEAFF. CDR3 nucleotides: TGTGCCAGCAGCTTAGCGCGGGGTAACCGGCGGGTGAACACTGAAGCTTTCTTT.

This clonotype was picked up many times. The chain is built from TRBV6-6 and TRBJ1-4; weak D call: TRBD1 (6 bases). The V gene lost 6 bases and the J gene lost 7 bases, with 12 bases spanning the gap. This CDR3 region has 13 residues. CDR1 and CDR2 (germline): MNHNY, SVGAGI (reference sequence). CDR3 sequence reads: CASSSQGFEKLFF. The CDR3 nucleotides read TGTGCCAGCAGCTCACAGGGTTTTGAAAAACTGTTTTTT.

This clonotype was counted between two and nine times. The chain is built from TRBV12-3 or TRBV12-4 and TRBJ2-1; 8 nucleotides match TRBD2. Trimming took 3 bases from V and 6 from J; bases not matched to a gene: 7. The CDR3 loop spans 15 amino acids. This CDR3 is CASSFAGLAGNEQFF. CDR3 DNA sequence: TGTGCCAGCAGTTTCGCCGGCCTAGCGGGCAATGAGCAGTTCTTC.

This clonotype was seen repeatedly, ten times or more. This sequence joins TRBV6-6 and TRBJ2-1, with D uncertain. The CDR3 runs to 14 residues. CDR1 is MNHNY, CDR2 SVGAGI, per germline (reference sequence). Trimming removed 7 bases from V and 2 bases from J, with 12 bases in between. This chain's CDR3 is CASTHTRAYNEQFF. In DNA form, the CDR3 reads TGTGCCAGCACCCACACCCGAGCCTACAATGAGCAGTTCTTC.

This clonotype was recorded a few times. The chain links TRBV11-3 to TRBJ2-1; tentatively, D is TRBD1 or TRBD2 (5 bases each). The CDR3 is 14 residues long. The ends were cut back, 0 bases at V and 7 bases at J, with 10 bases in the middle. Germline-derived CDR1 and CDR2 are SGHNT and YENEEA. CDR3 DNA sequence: TGTGCCAGCAGCTTAGAAATTGGGGGAAATGAGCAGTTCTTC. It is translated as CASSLEIGGNEQFF.

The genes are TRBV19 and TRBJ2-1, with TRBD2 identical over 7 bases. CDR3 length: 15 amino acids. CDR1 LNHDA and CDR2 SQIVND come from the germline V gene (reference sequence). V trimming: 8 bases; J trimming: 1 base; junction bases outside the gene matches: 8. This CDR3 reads CASGKGRASYNEQFF. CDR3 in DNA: TGTGCCAGTGGGAAGGGGAGGGCATCCTACAATGAGCAGTTCTTC.

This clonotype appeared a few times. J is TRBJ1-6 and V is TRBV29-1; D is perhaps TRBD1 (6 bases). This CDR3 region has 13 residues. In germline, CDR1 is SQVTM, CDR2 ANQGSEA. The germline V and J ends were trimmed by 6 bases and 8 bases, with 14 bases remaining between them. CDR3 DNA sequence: TGCAGCGTAGCCGACAGGAGGGATTCACCCCTCCACTTT. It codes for CSVADRRDSPLHF.

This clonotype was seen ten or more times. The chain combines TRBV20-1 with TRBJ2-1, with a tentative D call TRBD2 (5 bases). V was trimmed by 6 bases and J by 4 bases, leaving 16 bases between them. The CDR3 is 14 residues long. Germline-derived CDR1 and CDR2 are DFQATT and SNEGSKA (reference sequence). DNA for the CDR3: TGCAGTGCCCCCGTCGGGAATCCGTACAATGAGCAGTTCTTC. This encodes CSAPVGNPYNEQFF.